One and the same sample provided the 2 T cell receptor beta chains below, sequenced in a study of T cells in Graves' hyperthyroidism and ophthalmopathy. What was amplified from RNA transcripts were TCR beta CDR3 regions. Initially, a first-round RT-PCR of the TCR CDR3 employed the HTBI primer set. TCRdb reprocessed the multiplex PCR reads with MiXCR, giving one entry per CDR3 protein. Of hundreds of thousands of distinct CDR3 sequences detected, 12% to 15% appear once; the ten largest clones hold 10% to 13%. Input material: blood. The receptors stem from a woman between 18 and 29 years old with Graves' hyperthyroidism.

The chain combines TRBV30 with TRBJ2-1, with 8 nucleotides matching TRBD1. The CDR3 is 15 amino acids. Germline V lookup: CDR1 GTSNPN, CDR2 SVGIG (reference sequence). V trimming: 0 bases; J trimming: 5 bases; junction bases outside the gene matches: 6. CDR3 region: CAWSVDRVRDNEQFF. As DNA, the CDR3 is TGTGCCTGGAGTGTGGACAGGGTTAGAGACAATGAGCAGTTCTTC. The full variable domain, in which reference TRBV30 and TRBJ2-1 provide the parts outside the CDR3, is SQTIHQWPATLVQPVGSPLSLECTVEGTSNPNLYWYRQAAGRGLQLLFYSVGIGQISSEVPQNLSASRPQDRQFILSSKKLLLSDSGFYLCAWSVDRVRDNEQFFGPGTRLTVL.

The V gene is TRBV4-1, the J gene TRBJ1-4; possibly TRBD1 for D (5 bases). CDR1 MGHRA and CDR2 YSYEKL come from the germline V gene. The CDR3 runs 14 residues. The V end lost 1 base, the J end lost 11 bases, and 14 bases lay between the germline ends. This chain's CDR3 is CASSQAGGDWKLFF. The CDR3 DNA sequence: TGCGCCAGCAGCCAAGCCGGGGGGGATTGGAAACTGTTTTTT.